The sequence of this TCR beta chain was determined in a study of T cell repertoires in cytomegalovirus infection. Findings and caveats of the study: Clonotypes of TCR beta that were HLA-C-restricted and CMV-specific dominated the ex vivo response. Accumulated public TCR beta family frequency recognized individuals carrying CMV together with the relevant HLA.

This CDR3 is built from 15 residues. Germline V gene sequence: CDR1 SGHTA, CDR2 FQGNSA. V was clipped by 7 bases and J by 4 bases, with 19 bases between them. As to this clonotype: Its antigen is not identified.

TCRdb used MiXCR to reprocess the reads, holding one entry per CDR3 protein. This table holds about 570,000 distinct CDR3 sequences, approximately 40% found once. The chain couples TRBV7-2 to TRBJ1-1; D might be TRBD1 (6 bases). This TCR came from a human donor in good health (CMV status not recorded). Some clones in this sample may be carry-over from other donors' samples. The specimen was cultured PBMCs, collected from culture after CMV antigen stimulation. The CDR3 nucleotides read TGTGCCAGCACCAAGAGATGGGGGCCGGGCACTGAAGCTTTCTTT. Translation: CASTKRWGPGTEAFF.